Listed below are T cell receptor beta chains from one sample, sequenced in a study of blood T cell repertoires in COVID-19. The repertoire was sequenced with immunoSEQ multiplex PCR; TCRdb's copy has only in-frame clones and lacks some. The table records some 290,000 clones, 85% to 90% of them present only once. Specimen: peripheral blood. Receptors were obtained from a woman aged 25 to 45 with COVID-19, enrolled during active disease. Each CDR3 is given with its conserved first and last residue. The D gene is left open where the match is weak. Only part of the rows carry a size: once, few, many, or a class if the clone is expanded.

cdr3_aa: CASSQGEVNTEAFF
cdr3_nt: TGTGCCAGCAGCCAGGGGGAGGTGAACACTGAAGCTTTCTTT
v_call: TRBV7-9
d_call: TRBD1
clone_size: .
j_call: TRBJ1-1

cdr3_aa: CASSLGTGAGANVLTF
cdr3_nt: TGTGCCAGCAGCTTGGGGACTGGGGCTGGGGCCAACGTCCTGACTTTC
v_call: TRBV5-4
d_call: .
clone_size: .
j_call: TRBJ2-6

cdr3_aa: CASGGAEQYF
cdr3_nt: TGTGCCAGCGGGGGGGCCGAGCAGTACTTC
v_call: TRBV14
d_call: .
clone_size: .
j_call: TRBJ2-7

cdr3_aa: CASSRFMGGRSSGNTIYF
cdr3_nt: TGTGCCAGCAGCCGATTCATGGGGGGACGGAGCTCTGGAAACACCATATATTTT
v_call: TRBV3-1/TRBV3-2
d_call: .
clone_size: .
j_call: TRBJ1-3

cdr3_aa: CASSDQGSGSKLFF
cdr3_nt: TGTGCCAGCAGTGATCAAGGGAGTGGGTCAAAACTGTTTTTT
v_call: TRBV2
d_call: .
clone_size: .
j_call: TRBJ1-4

cdr3_aa: CASSFERGPSNNEQFF
cdr3_nt: TGTGCCAGCAGTTTCGAGCGGGGGCCATCGAACAATGAGCAGTTCTTC
v_call: TRBV27
d_call: TRBD2
clone_size: .
j_call: TRBJ2-1

cdr3_aa: CASSQDNRGKETQYF
cdr3_nt: TGTGCCAGCAGCCAAGATAATCGGGGTAAGGAGACCCAGTACTTC
v_call: TRBV4-2
d_call: .
clone_size: .
j_call: TRBJ2-5

cdr3_aa: CASSLPGGGYSNQPQHF
cdr3_nt: TGTGCCAGCAGCCTCCCGGGTGGCGGGTATAGCAATCAGCCCCAGCATTTT
v_call: TRBV3-1/TRBV3-2
d_call: .
clone_size: .
j_call: TRBJ1-5

cdr3_aa: CASSLGTGNQPQHF
cdr3_nt: TGTGCCAGCAGCTTAGGGACAGGCAATCAGCCCCAGCATTTT
v_call: TRBV5-5
d_call: TRBD1
clone_size: .
j_call: TRBJ1-5

cdr3_aa: CASSPQIARYTEAFF
cdr3_nt: TGTGCCAGCAGTCCTCAGATCGCGAGGTACACTGAAGCTTTCTTT
v_call: TRBV25-1
d_call: .
clone_size: once
j_call: TRBJ1-1

cdr3_aa: CASSWDRGRPDPDTQYF
cdr3_nt: TGTGCCAGCAGCTGGGACAGGGGGCGCCCTGATCCAGATACGCAGTATTTT
v_call: TRBV7-2
d_call: TRBD1
clone_size: .
j_call: TRBJ2-3

cdr3_aa: CATSGPLAGVADTQYF
cdr3_nt: TGTGCCACCAGTGGCCCACTAGCGGGGGTCGCAGATACGCAGTATTTT
v_call: TRBV24-1
d_call: TRBD2
clone_size: .
j_call: TRBJ2-3

cdr3_aa: CASSLEDRVHEQYF
cdr3_nt: TGTGCCAGCAGCTTGGAGGACAGGGTTCACGAGCAGTACTTC
v_call: TRBV5-5
d_call: TRBD1
clone_size: .
j_call: TRBJ2-7

cdr3_aa: CASKAGGNTIYF
cdr3_nt: TGTGCCAGCAAGGCCGGGGGAAACACCATATATTTT
v_call: TRBV6-5
d_call: .
clone_size: few
j_call: TRBJ1-3

cdr3_aa: CASSKYERDTQYF
cdr3_nt: TGTGCCAGCAGCAAATACGAGCGGGATACGCAGTATTTT
v_call: TRBV21-1
d_call: .
clone_size: .
j_call: TRBJ2-3